Shown below are 26 T cell receptor beta chains from a single sample sequenced in a study of T cells in localized non-small cell lung cancer. TCRdb's copy holds only in-frame clones and misses some; the assay was immunoSEQ multiplex PCR. Here the sample spans tens of thousands of clones, 85% to 90% being singletons. The material sequenced was peripheral blood, taken before any cancer treatment. All receptors derive from a woman aged 40 to 75 with stage I lung adenocarcinoma.

The chain combines TRBV11-2 with TRBJ1-2; D is perhaps TRBD1 (5 bases). The CDR3 spans 15 residues. Trimming shortened V by 4 bases and J by 2 bases, and 14 bases separated the two germline ends. Germline V gene data show CDR1 as SGHAT and CDR2 as FQNNGV. The CDR3 here is CASSYRDRENYGYTF. The CDR3 region has the DNA TGTGCCAGCAGCTATCGGGACCGCGAAAACTATGGCTACACCTTC.

The J gene is TRBJ2-3, the V gene TRBV5-1, with D unresolved. V lost 0 bases and J lost 2, with 10 bases in between. The CDR3 spans 15 residues. Germline CDR1 and CDR2: SGHRS and YFSETQ. CDR3 coding DNA: TGCGCCAGCAGCTTGGGGGCAAGCCTCACAGATACGCAGTATTTT. Protein product: CASSLGASLTDTQYF.

CDR3 in DNA: TGTGCCAGCCGGTTAGGGGTAGGGAATGGCTACACCTTC. It yields the protein CASRLGVGNGYTF. The chain employs TRBV4-2 and TRBJ1-2, with a weak D call TRBD1 (5 bases). The length of the CDR3 is 13 residues. V lost 8 bases, J lost 6 bases, and 16 bases lay in between. The germline CDR1 and CDR2 sequences are LGHNA and YNFKEQ.

The chain links TRBV2 to TRBJ2-3; possibly TRBD1 for D (5 bases). With 6 bases removed from V and 0 bases from J, the gap between germline ends came to 7 bases. The germline V gene encodes CDR1 SNHLY and CDR2 FYNNEI. The CDR3 covers 13 residues. In DNA form, the CDR3 reads TGTGCCAGCAGGGCAGGGAGCACAGATACGCAGTATTTT. As protein: CASRAGSTDTQYF.

This chain uses TRBV5-1 with TRBJ2-6; no clear D. Between the trimmed V and J ends, which lost 1 base and 0 bases, there was a span of 5 bases. Looked up from germline, CDR1 is SGHRS and CDR2 is YFSETQ. The CDR3 has 15 amino acids. CDR3 DNA sequence: TGCGCCAGCAGCTTGTTAAGCTCTGGGGCCAACGTCCTGACTTTC. Translation: CASSLLSSGANVLTF.

The chain uses TRBV7-2 and TRBJ1-1; D ambiguous. From germline, CDR1 is SGHTA and CDR2 FQGNSA. The CDR3 is 13 amino acids. The germline V and J ends were trimmed by 0 bases and 6 bases, with 8 bases remaining between them. The CDR3 loop reads CASSLAFSPEAFF. The CDR3 nucleotides are TGTGCCAGCAGCTTAGCCTTCTCTCCTGAAGCTTTCTTT.

The V and J genes are TRBV7-8 and TRBJ2-7; 9 bases align to TRBD1. The CDR3 length is 17 residues. Germline CDR1 and CDR2: SGHVS and FQNEAQ. After removal of 0 bases from V and 2 bases from J, the junction contained 8 bases not matched to a gene. The CDR3 DNA is TGTGCCAGCAGCTTAGCGGTCCGACAGGGGGTCACCTACGAGCAGTACTTC. Translated, it gives CASSLAVRQGVTYEQYF.

The V and J genes are TRBV29-1 and TRBJ1-1; D not certain. Trimming stripped 7 bases from V and 1 base from J, with 13 bases between. The CDR3 extends over 13 amino acids. Germline CDR1 is SQVTM and CDR2 is ANQGSEA. CDR3 sequence: CSGGSRANTEAFF. The CDR3 nucleotides are TGCAGCGGAGGCAGCCGAGCGAACACTGAAGCTTTCTTT.

Here the CDR3 DNA reads TGTGCCAGCAGTGAACAAACAGGGGGCGTCGACAATGAGCAGTTCTTC. Residues: CASSEQTGGVDNEQFF. The V and J genes are TRBV25-1 and TRBJ2-1, with 9 bases that match TRBD1. The junction had 7 bases not matched to a gene; V was cut back by 2 bases and J by 5 bases. The CDR3 is 16 amino acids. The V gene's germline CDR1 is MGHDK and CDR2 SYGVNS. The variable domain in full, with the rest retrieved from reference TRBV25-1 and TRBJ2-1, is EADIYQTPRYLVIGTGKKITLECSQTMGHDKMYWYQQDPGMELHLIHYSYGVNSTEKGDLSSESTVSRIRTEHFPLTLESARPSHTSQYLCASSEQTGGVDNEQFFGPGTRLTVL.

This sequence joins TRBV9 and TRBJ1-1, with D perhaps TRBD1 (5 bases). Germline CDR1 is SGDLS and CDR2 is YYNGEE. The CDR3 extends over 16 amino acids. V was pared by 3 bases and J by 0 bases, with 15 bases between. The CDR3 here is CASSASEGSVNTEAFF. DNA of the CDR3: TGTGCCAGCAGCGCCTCCGAGGGGTCAGTGAACACTGAAGCTTTCTTT.

This clone was seen once. The rearrangement joins TRBV7-8 to TRBJ2-2; weak D call: TRBD1 (6 bases). CDR3 length: 17 amino acids. Trimming removed 1 base from V and 1 base from J, with 13 bases in between. Germline lookup yields CDR1 SGHVS and CDR2 FQNEAQ. The chain's CDR3 is CASSLETGIRNTGELFF. The CDR3 region has the DNA TGTGCCAGCAGCTTAGAAACAGGGATACGGAACACCGGGGAGCTGTTTTTT.

The CDR3: CASSRTSSEQFF. The CDR3 DNA follows: TGTGCCAGCAGCCGGACTAGTTCTGAGCAGTTCTTC. The chain couples TRBV11-2 to TRBJ2-1, with 7 bases lining up with TRBD2. J was trimmed by 9 bases and V by 5 bases; bases with no gene match: 4. Germline V gene data show CDR1 as SGHAT and CDR2 as FQNNGV. The CDR3 loop spans 12 amino acids.

The J gene is TRBJ2-7, the V gene TRBV5-4; TRBD2 is a possible D gene (5 bases). V was trimmed by 5 bases and J by 5 bases, leaving 14 bases between them. Germline V gene data show CDR1 as SGHNT and CDR2 as YYREEE (reference sequence). This CDR3 has 13 residues. CDR3 loop: CASRVRGGHEQYF. Written as DNA, the CDR3 is TGTGCCAGCAGAGTGAGAGGAGGCCACGAGCAGTACTTC.

The gene calls are TRBV29-1 and TRBJ2-7; possibly TRBD1 or TRBD2 for D (5 bases each). The germline CDR1 and CDR2 sequences are SQVTM and ANQGSEA. This CDR3 spans 12 amino acids. CDR3 sequence: CSNRDGRYEQYF. The DNA of the CDR3 is TGCAGTAACCGGGACGGACGCTACGAGCAGTACTTC.

This chain's CDR3 is CASSFRGLVGHEQFF. The CDR3 DNA follows: TGTGCCAGCAGTTTTAGGGGGCTCGTTGGTCATGAGCAGTTCTTC. This chain uses TRBV27 with TRBJ2-1, with 7 bases lining up with TRBD1. V shed 3 bases, J shed 8 bases, and the junction held 10 bases outside the gene matches. Per the germline V gene, CDR1 is MNHEY and CDR2 is SMNVEV (reference sequence). CDR3 length: 15 residues.

The table lists this clone with a few counts. The chain recombines TRBV7-9 with TRBJ2-5; TRBD2 agrees at 12 bases. Germline V CDR1 and CDR2: SEHNR, FQNEAQ (reference sequence). Unmatched junction bases numbered 2, after V lost 5 bases and J lost 4 bases. This CDR3 region has 14 residues. The CDR3 nucleotides read TGTGCCAGCAGCCTGACTAGCGGGGGAGAGACCCAGTACTTC. Translating it yields CASSLTSGGETQYF.

This chain uses TRBV5-8 with TRBJ2-1, with TRBD2 identical over 9 bases. This CDR3 is built from 15 residues. Germline CDR1 SGHTS, CDR2 YDEGEE. Trimming cost V 2 bases and J 12 bases; bases outside gene matches: 12. The CDR3 here is CASSLTPSGGTRQFF. The CDR3, as DNA: TGTGCCAGCAGCTTAACCCCGAGCGGGGGGACCCGGCAGTTCTTC.

This rearrangement joins TRBV6-5 to TRBJ1-6; D remains unclear. Germline V gene data show CDR1 as MNHEY and CDR2 as SVGAGI. V lost 4 bases, J lost 6 bases, and 10 bases lay in between. This CDR3 is 14 amino acids long. The CDR3 here is CASSSDGPNSPLHF. The CDR3 DNA follows: TGTGCCAGCAGTTCAGATGGCCCTAATTCACCCCTCCACTTT.

The chain carries TRBV7-9 and TRBJ2-1; 10 nucleotides align to TRBD2. Trimming cost V 5 bases and J 2 bases; bases outside gene matches: 9. The CDR3 consists of 17 residues. Per the germline V gene, CDR1 is SEHNR and CDR2 is FQNEAQ (reference sequence). CDR3 amino acids: CASSDTERGGPYNEQFF. CDR3 bases: TGTGCCAGCAGCGATACGGAGCGGGGGGGCCCCTACAATGAGCAGTTCTTC.

This rearrangement joins TRBV7-8 to TRBJ1-2, with 8 bases aligning to TRBD1. The CDR3 spans 18 residues. The J segment lost 4 bases and the V segment lost 4 bases, leaving 17 bases of the junction unmatched. CDR1 and CDR2 (germline): SGHVS, FQNEAQ. In DNA, the CDR3 is TGTGCCAGCAGCTCCCGTTTTGACAGGGGACCAGGAGGCTATGGCTACACCTTC. Translation gives CASSSRFDRGPGGYGYTF.

The chain employs TRBV15 and TRBJ2-3; D unresolved. CDR1 LNHNV and CDR2 YYDKDF come from the germline V gene (reference sequence). Trimming removed 8 bases from V and 3 bases from J, with 15 bases in between. The CDR3 contains 14 residues. CDR3: CATRRSYPTDTQYF. CDR3 bases: TGTGCCACCCGTAGGAGTTACCCGACAGATACGCAGTATTTT.

V and J are TRBV18 and TRBJ2-7; 7 bases line up with TRBD1. Per the germline V gene, CDR1 is KGHSH and CDR2 is LQKENI. The CDR3 totals 14 residues. The J segment lost 2 bases and the V segment lost 3 bases, leaving 4 bases of the junction unmatched. This chain's CDR3 is CASSPSGTAYEQYF. As DNA, the CDR3 is TGTGCCAGCTCACCTTCCGGGACAGCCTACGAGCAGTACTTC.

Notes on this clone: One end of the junction does not line up with germline, which may come from a read error. The V and J genes are TRBV15 and TRBJ2-7; a weak D match, TRBD2 (6 bases). The CDR3 extends over 14 amino acids. The V gene's germline CDR1 is LNHNV and CDR2 YYDKDF (reference sequence). CDR3 sequence: CTTSRDSGDYEQYF. CDR3 sequence (DNA): TGTACCACCAGCAGAGATTCGGGGGACTACGAGCAGTACTTC.

V gene TRBV2 combines with J gene TRBJ2-3, with unresolved D. Germline V lookup: CDR1 SNHLY, CDR2 FYNNEI. This CDR3 spans 11 amino acids. V was pared by 3 bases and J by 7 bases, with 5 bases between. CDR3 bases: TGTGCCAGCAGTGAGGCTTATACGCAGTATTTT. This codes for CASSEAYTQYF.

V is TRBV7-2 and J is TRBJ2-2, with D tentatively TRBD2 (6 bases). Germline loops: CDR1 SGHTA, CDR2 FQGNSA. Trimming cost V 6 bases and J 6 bases, with 23 bases left between them. There are 17 residues in the CDR3. DNA of the CDR3: TGTGCCAGCAGGCCGACCAGCGGGTCGTTTGGGGCCGGGGAGCTGTTTTTT. Translation gives CASRPTSGSFGAGELFF.

The gene calls are TRBV7-2 and TRBJ2-3, with a tentative D call TRBD2 (5 bases). CDR1 SGHTA and CDR2 FQGNSA come from the germline V gene. The CDR3 contains 14 residues. V lost 6 bases, J lost 2 bases, and 12 bases lay in between. The CDR3: CASRQAVITDTQYF. CDR3 DNA: TGTGCCAGCAGGCAAGCGGTGATCACAGATACGCAGTATTTT. The full variable domain, in which reference TRBV7-2 and TRBJ2-3 provide the parts outside the CDR3, is GAGVSQSPSNKVTEKGKDVELRCDPISGHTALYWYRQSLGQGLEFLIYFQGNSAPDKSGLPSDRFSAERTGGSVSTLTIQRTQQEDSAVYLCASRQAVITDTQYFGPGTRLTVL.